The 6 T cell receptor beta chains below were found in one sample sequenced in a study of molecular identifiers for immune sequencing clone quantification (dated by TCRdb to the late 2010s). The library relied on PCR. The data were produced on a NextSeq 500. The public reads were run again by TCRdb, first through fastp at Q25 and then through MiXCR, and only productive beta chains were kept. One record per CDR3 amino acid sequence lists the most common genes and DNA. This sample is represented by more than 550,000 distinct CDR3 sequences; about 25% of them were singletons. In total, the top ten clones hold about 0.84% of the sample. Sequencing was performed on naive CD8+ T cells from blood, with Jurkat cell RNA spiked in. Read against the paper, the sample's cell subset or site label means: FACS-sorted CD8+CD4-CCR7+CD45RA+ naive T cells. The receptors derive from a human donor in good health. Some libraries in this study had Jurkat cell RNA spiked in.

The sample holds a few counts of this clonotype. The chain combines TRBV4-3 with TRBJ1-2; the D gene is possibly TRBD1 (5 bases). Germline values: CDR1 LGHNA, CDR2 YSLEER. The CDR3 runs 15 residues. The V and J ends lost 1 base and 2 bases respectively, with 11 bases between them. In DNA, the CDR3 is TGCGCCAGCAGCCAAGTAGGGCAGGGAAACTATGGCTACACCTTC. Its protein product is CASSQVGQGNYGYTF.

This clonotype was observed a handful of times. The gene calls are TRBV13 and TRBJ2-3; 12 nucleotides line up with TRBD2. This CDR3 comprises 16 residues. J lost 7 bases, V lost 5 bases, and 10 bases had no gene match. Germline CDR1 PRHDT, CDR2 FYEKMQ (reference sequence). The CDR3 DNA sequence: TGTGCCAGCAGCCAAGTGGTCCTAGCGGGGGGGCATACGCAGTATTTT. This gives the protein CASSQVVLAGGHTQYF.

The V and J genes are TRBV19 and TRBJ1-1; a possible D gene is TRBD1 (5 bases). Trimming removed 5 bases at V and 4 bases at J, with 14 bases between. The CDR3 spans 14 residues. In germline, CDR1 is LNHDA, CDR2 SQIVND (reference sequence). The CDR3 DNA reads TGTGCCAGTAGTTCAAGGGGTTATGGCACTGAAGCTTTCTTT. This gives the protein CASSSRGYGTEAFF.

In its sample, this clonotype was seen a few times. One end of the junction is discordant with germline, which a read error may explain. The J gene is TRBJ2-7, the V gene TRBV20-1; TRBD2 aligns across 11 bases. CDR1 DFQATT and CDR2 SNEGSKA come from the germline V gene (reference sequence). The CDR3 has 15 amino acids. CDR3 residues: CGAREGTSGPYEQYF. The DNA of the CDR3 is TGCGGTGCTAGAGAGGGGACTAGCGGCCCCTACGAGCAGTACTTC.

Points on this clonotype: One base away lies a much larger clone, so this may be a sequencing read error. The CDR3 region has the DNA TGTGCCAGCAGTTTATCGACCTACGATGAGCAGTTCTTC. This codes for CASSLSTYDEQFF. The chain is built from TRBV27 and TRBJ2-1; D is undetermined. The CDR3 has 13 amino acids. Per the germline V gene, CDR1 is MNHEY and CDR2 is SMNVEV (reference sequence).

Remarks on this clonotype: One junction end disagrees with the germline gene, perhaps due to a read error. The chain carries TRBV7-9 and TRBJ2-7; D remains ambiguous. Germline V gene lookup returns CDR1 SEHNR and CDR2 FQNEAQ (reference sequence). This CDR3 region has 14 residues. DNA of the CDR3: TGTGGCAGCAGCTTAAGTGGCCCCTCCTACGAGCAGTACTTC. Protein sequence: CGSSLSGPSYEQYF.